This T cell receptor beta chain was retrieved from a study of T cells in Graves' hyperthyroidism and ophthalmopathy. Study information: Staff took peripheral blood when the initial diagnosis was made, before any treatment began.

Amplification of TCR beta CDR3 regions used RNA as the template. HTBI primers were the set used in a first-round RT-PCR of the TCR CDR3. One entry per CDR3 protein, called by TCRdb with MiXCR from the multiplex PCR reads. The profile shows roughly 550,000 distinct CDR3 sequences, around 16% of them singletons. Germline values: CDR1 MDHEN, CDR2 SYDVKM. The CDR3 extends over 12 amino acids. Deletions cut 2 bases from V and 8 bases from J, with 9 bases between. Orbital computed tomography, thyroid ultrasound, serum thyroxine and TRAb, and clinical symptoms together informed the diagnoses. This chain connects TRBV28 to TRBJ1-2; D is unclear. The sample taken for sequencing was blood. This receptor was taken from a woman in her twenties or thirties with Graves' ophthalmopathy. The CDR3 DNA reads TGTGCCAGCAGTTTAAGGGAGTCGGGCTACACCTTC. Its translation is CASSLRESGYTF.